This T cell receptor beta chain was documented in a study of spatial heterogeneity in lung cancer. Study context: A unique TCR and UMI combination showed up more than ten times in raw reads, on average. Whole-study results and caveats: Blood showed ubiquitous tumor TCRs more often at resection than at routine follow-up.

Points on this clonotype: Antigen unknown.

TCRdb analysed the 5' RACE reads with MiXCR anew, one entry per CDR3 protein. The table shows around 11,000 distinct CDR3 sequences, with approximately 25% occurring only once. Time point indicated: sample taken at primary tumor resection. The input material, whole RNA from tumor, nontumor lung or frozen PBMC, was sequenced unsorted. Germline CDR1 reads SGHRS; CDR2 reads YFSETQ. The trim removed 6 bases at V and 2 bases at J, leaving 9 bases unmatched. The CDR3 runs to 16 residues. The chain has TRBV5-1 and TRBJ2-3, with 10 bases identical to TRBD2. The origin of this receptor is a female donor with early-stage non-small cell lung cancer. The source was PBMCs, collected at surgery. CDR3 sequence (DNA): TGCGCCAGCACCCTTCCAGCGGGAGGGCCCACAGATACGCAGTATTTT. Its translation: CASTLPAGGPTDTQYF.